The rows below give T cell receptor beta chains drawn from one sample of a study of T cell responses to AZD1222 COVID-19 vaccine. Libraries were prepared by immunoSEQ multiplex PCR; TCRdb keeps only in-frame clonotypes and omits some of them. The table has about 120,000 clones, approximately 92% seen once; the top ten hold 3.1%. The sample in question was peripheral blood, obtained on day 0 of AZD1222 vaccination. These receptors were collected from an adult in good health. Each CDR3 is given with its conserved first and last residue. D genes are given only for firm matches. Expanded clones are given a class, and other clones once, few, many or no size at all.

j_call	d_call	v_call	clone_size	cdr3_aa	cdr3_nt
TRBJ2-7	.	TRBV11-2	.	CASSLEATRRNF	TGTGCCAGCAGCTTAGAGGCGACCCGTCGGAACTTC
TRBJ1-1	.	TRBV5-1	once	CASSLGGSQNTEAFF	TGCGCCAGCAGCCTCGGTGGCAGTCAGAACACTGAAGCTTTCTTT
TRBJ1-2	.	TRBV12-3/TRBV12-4	.	CASSFQSLYGYTF	TGTGCCAGCAGTTTCCAGAGCCTCTATGGCTACACCTTC
TRBJ1-1	.	TRBV5-4	few	CASSLGGNTEAFF	TGTGCCAGCAGCTTGGGGGGAAACACTGAAGCTTTCTTT
TRBJ2-7	TRBD2	TRBV28	.	CASSLLSGTSGFPYEQYF	TGTGCCAGCAGTTTACTCTCCGGGACTAGCGGTTTTCCCTACGAGCAGTACTTC
TRBJ1-1	.	TRBV11-2	few	CASSLEGRGDTEAFF	TGTGCCAGCAGCTTAGAGGGCAGGGGAGACACTGAAGCTTTCTTT
TRBJ1-1	.	TRBV24-1	.	CATSDSGHPEAFF	TGTGCCACCAGTGATTCAGGACACCCTGAAGCTTTCTTT
TRBJ2-3	TRBD1	TRBV5-6	.	CASSLVGGGTDTQYF	TGTGCCAGCAGCTTGGTAGGGGGCGGCACAGATACGCAGTATTTT
TRBJ2-2	TRBD1	TRBV24-1	.	CATSRLTGAGTGELFF	TGTGCCACCAGCCGCTTGACAGGGGCTGGGACCGGGGAGCTGTTTTTT
TRBJ1-5	.	TRBV9	few	CASSVGGGPNQPQHF	TGTGCCAGCAGCGTAGGGGGCGGCCCCAATCAGCCCCAGCATTTT
TRBJ2-3	TRBD2	TRBV7-3	.	CASRHTGGGGTDTQYF	TGTGCCAGCAGACATACTGGCGGGGGAGGCACAGATACGCAGTATTTT
TRBJ2-7	TRBD1	TRBV6-6	once	CASSYYRTGPYEQYF	TGTGCCAGCAGTTACTATCGGACAGGCCCCTACGAGCAGTACTTC
TRBJ1-1	.	TRBV5-1	.	CASTPVGALGTEAFF	TGCGCCAGCACCCCGGTGGGGGCGTTGGGCACTGAAGCTTTCTTT
TRBJ1-1	.	TRBV6-5	.	CASSSLLRDQAFF	TGTGCCAGCAGTTCGCTACTGAGGGACCAGGCTTTCTTT
TRBJ1-2	.	TRBV29-1	.	CSVRGGDYGYTF	TGCAGCGTTAGGGGGGGCGACTATGGCTACACCTTC
TRBJ2-2	.	TRBV30	.	CAWGAGELFF	TGTGCCTGGGGGGCCGGGGAGCTGTTTTTT
TRBJ2-7	.	TRBV19	.	CASSTDRKGEQYF	TGTGCCAGCTCAACCGACCGAAAGGGCGAGCAGTACTTC
TRBJ2-6	TRBD2	TRBV14	.	CASRPGTSESSGANVLTF	TGTGCCAGCAGACCCGGGACTAGCGAGAGCTCTGGGGCCAACGTCCTGACTTTC
TRBJ1-2	.	TRBV6-5	.	CASRDGEGNYGYTF	TGTGCCAGCAGAGACGGAGAAGGCAACTATGGCTACACCTTC
TRBJ1-6	.	TRBV10-3	.	CATAGTEPSPLHF	TGTGCCACCGCCGGGACGGAACCTTCACCCCTCCACTTT
TRBJ1-2	.	TRBV25-1	.	CASSANGLYGYTF	TGTGCCAGCAGTGCAAACGGACTCTATGGCTACACCTTC
TRBJ2-7	.	TRBV6-2/TRBV6-3	.	CASSYVLEQYF	TGTGCCAGCAGTTACGTCCTCGAGCAGTACTTC
TRBJ2-1	TRBD2	TRBV9	once	CATGGGPGEQFF	TGTGCTACGGGAGGGGGTCCGGGTGAGCAGTTCTTC
TRBJ2-5	.	TRBV18	.	CASSRGRVQETQYF	TGTGCCAGCTCACGGGGCAGGGTTCAAGAGACCCAGTACTTC
TRBJ1-4	.	TRBV4-3	.	CASSQQGSGRLEKLFF	TGCGCCAGCAGCCAACAGGGTAGTGGCAGGTTGGAAAAACTGTTTTTT
TRBJ1-1	TRBD1	TRBV19	few	CASGEDRATAFF	TGTGCCAGTGGGGAAGACAGGGCGACGGCTTTCTTT
TRBJ1-2	TRBD1	TRBV6-1	.	CASSDRGKDGYTF	TGTGCCAGCAGTGACAGGGGGAAGGACGGCTACACCTTC
TRBJ2-1	.	TRBV5-1	once	CASRPEGHEQFF	TGCGCCAGCCGTCCAGAGGGCCATGAGCAGTTCTTC
TRBJ2-1	TRBD2	TRBV6-2/TRBV6-3	.	CASSHLRGGGAFNEQFF	TGTGCCAGCAGCCACCTGCGGGGCGGGGGGGCCTTCAATGAGCAGTTCTTC
TRBJ1-6	.	TRBV6-4	.	CASSDRNSPLHF	TGTGCCAGCAGTGACCGTAATTCACCCCTCCACTTT
TRBJ2-1	.	TRBV6-5	few	CASTRAAYNEQFF	TGTGCCAGCACCAGGGCCGCCTACAATGAGCAGTTCTTC
TRBJ1-2	.	TRBV19	once	CASYLQAYGYTF	TGTGCCAGCTACCTACAGGCTTATGGCTACACCTTC
TRBJ2-5	TRBD1	TRBV27	.	CASSYGQGRGETQYF	TGTGCCAGCAGTTACGGACAGGGCCGAGGGGAGACCCAGTACTTC
TRBJ2-3	.	TRBV9	.	CASSVEASTDTQYF	TGTGCCAGCAGCGTAGAGGCCAGCACAGATACGCAGTATTTT
TRBJ2-1	.	TRBV27	.	CASSLRVPGYNEQFF	TGTGCCAGCAGTTTGCGGGTGCCGGGATACAATGAGCAGTTCTTC
TRBJ1-1	.	TRBV7-2	.	CASRTLVIPNTEAFF	TGTGCCAGCAGGACCCTCGTTATTCCGAACACTGAAGCTTTCTTT
TRBJ1-2	TRBD1	TRBV4-3	.	CASSPRDRGNYGYTF	TGCGCCAGCAGCCCAAGGGACAGGGGAAACTATGGCTACACCTTC
TRBJ2-7	.	TRBV25-1	.	CASSEYGGRAPYEQYF	TGTGCCAGCAGTGAATATGGGGGCCGGGCCCCCTACGAGCAGTACTTC
TRBJ2-3	.	TRBV27	.	CASSPGMTSSTDTQYF	TGTGCCAGCAGCCCCGGGATGACCTCTAGCACAGATACGCAGTATTTT
TRBJ2-3	TRBD2	TRBV27	.	CASREGLALTDTQYF	TGTGCCAGCAGAGAGGGACTAGCTTTGACAGATACGCAGTATTTT
TRBJ2-7	.	TRBV11-2	.	CASSLEKQGGPFKQYF	TGTGCCAGCAGCTTAGAAAAACAGGGAGGTCCCTTTAAGCAGTACTTC
TRBJ2-2	TRBD1	TRBV24-1	few	CATSDLPGQSPNTGELFF	TGTGCCACCAGTGATTTGCCGGGACAGAGTCCGAACACCGGGGAGCTGTTTTTT
TRBJ2-3	TRBD1	TRBV9	.	CASSGRDRGTDTQYF	TGTGCCAGCAGCGGCCGGGACAGGGGGACAGATACGCAGTATTTT
TRBJ2-1	TRBD2	TRBV6-6	.	CASMGQWGLYNEQFF	TGTGCCAGCATGGGCCAATGGGGACTATACAATGAGCAGTTCTTC
TRBJ2-5	TRBD1	TRBV30	.	CAWTTVGGRETQYF	TGTGCCTGGACCACTGTAGGGGGCAGAGAGACCCAGTACTTC
TRBJ1-2	TRBD1	TRBV29-1	once	CSASGTGIYTF	TGCAGCGCCTCCGGGACAGGTATATACACCTTC
TRBJ1-5	TRBD1	TRBV30	.	CAWSPIAGTGGNQPQHF	TGTGCCTGGAGTCCGATCGCCGGGACAGGGGGCAATCAGCCCCAGCATTTT
TRBJ1-5	.	TRBV7-2	.	CASSTGPSNQPQHF	TGTGCCAGCAGCACCGGGCCTAGCAATCAGCCCCAGCATTTT
TRBJ1-1	.	TRBV28	.	CASSLIFGLEAFF	TGTGCCAGCAGTTTAATTTTCGGCCTTGAAGCTTTCTTT
TRBJ1-1	.	TRBV28	once	CASSPPIRINTEAFF	TGTGCCAGCAGCCCCCCAATCCGTATCAACACTGAAGCTTTCTTT
TRBJ1-1	TRBD1	TRBV10-3	.	CAISGGQGNTEAFF	TGTGCCATCAGTGGGGGACAGGGGAACACTGAAGCTTTCTTT
TRBJ2-1	TRBD2	TRBV4-2	.	CASSHRLAGARNNEQFF	TGTGCCAGCAGCCATAGACTAGCGGGAGCCCGAAACAATGAGCAGTTCTTC
TRBJ2-2	TRBD1	TRBV28	.	CASSFRRRDRRNTGELFF	TGTGCCAGCAGTTTTAGGAGGAGGGACAGGCGGAACACCGGGGAGCTGTTTTTT
TRBJ2-2	.	TRBV6-5	.	CASSNTGELFF	TGTGCCAGCAGTAACACCGGGGAGCTGTTTTTT
TRBJ2-1	TRBD2	TRBV6-5	.	CASGLAGTYNEQFF	TGTGCCAGCGGACTAGCGGGAACCTACAATGAGCAGTTCTTC
TRBJ1-6	.	TRBV4-2	.	CASSQVGAGNSPLHF	TGTGCCAGCAGCCAAGTCGGGGCCGGTAATTCACCCCTCCACTTT
TRBJ2-3	.	TRBV5-8	.	CASSFIGPLGTDTQYF	TGTGCCAGCAGCTTTATAGGTCCGTTGGGCACAGATACGCAGTATTTT
TRBJ1-1	TRBD1	TRBV4-2	once	CASTGGGQVSMNTEAFF	TGTGCCAGCACCGGGGGGGGACAGGTTTCCATGAACACTGAAGCTTTCTTT
TRBJ2-1	.	TRBV19	.	CASKEGAAYNEQFF	TGTGCCAGTAAAGAGGGCGCAGCCTACAATGAGCAGTTCTTC
TRBJ1-5	.	TRBV6-5	.	CASDPAQPSNQPQHF	TGTGCCAGCGATCCGGCACAACCTAGCAATCAGCCCCAGCATTTT